This TCR beta chain was obtained from a study of blood T cell repertoires in COVID-19. This clone appeared a few times. TCRdb's copy holds only in-frame clones and misses some; the assay was immunoSEQ multiplex PCR. The sample gives 90,000 to 110,000 clones, around 90% of which show up once; 0.95% to 1.3% is in the top ten. The sequence derives from a human donor in a cohort sampled during active COVID-19. The sample taken for sequencing was peripheral blood.

DNA of the CDR3: TGTGCCAGCTCAAAGGGACATAACACCGGGGAGCTGTTTTTT. Amino acid sequence: CASSKGHNTGELFF. This rearrangement joins TRBV18 to TRBJ2-2; D may be TRBD1 (6 bases). Trimming stripped 5 bases from V and 2 bases from J, with 9 bases between. From germline, CDR1 is KGHSH and CDR2 LQKENI. The CDR3 loop spans 14 amino acids.